This is a list of T cell receptor beta chains from one sample in a study of OX40 agonist ivuxolimab in advanced cancers. Some clones are missing from TCRdb's copy, which holds only in-frame ones; the method was immunoSEQ multiplex PCR. The sample has tens of thousands of clones, around 83% seen once. Sample: CD4+ or CD8+ T cells sorted from blood, taken in a trial of the OX40 agonist ivuxolimab. The receptor source for this set is an adult with an advanced solid tumor such as melanoma, head and neck, liver or kidney cancer. CDR3s include the opening cysteine and the closing phenylalanine or tryptophan. Fields, in order: clone size, J gene, V gene, D gene, CDR3 DNA, CDR3 protein. D genes are given only for firm matches. A row's size may be missing; if present it is once, few, many or a size class.

abundance: NA
j_gene: TRBJ1-2
v_gene: TRBV2
d_gene: NA
CDR3nt: TGTGCCAGCAGTCGCGGCTATGGCTACACCTTC
CDR3aa: CASSRGYGYTF

abundance: NA
j_gene: TRBJ2-1
v_gene: TRBV7-2
d_gene: TRBD2
CDR3nt: TGTGCCAGCAGCCCCGGACGGGGACTAGCGGGAGGCAACAATGAGCAGTTCTTC
CDR3aa: CASSPGRGLAGGNNEQFF

abundance: few
j_gene: TRBJ1-6
v_gene: TRBV27
d_gene: TRBD1
CDR3nt: TGTGCCAGCAGGCGACCCGGACAGGCCCCGAATTCACCCCTCCACTTT
CDR3aa: CASRRPGQAPNSPLHF

abundance: NA
j_gene: TRBJ1-2
v_gene: TRBV28
d_gene: NA
CDR3nt: TGTGCCAGCAGTTTAGGCAGTCGGGGCTACACCTTC
CDR3aa: CASSLGSRGYTF

abundance: few
j_gene: TRBJ1-1
v_gene: TRBV19
d_gene: NA
CDR3nt: TGTGCCAGTAGGGGTGGGGTCAACACTGAAGCTTTCTTT
CDR3aa: CASRGGVNTEAFF

abundance: few
j_gene: TRBJ1-2
v_gene: TRBV6-1
d_gene: NA
CDR3nt: TGTGCCCTGGGGAGAGGCAACTATGGCTACACCTTC
CDR3aa: CALGRGNYGYTF

abundance: NA
j_gene: TRBJ2-7
v_gene: TRBV18
d_gene: NA
CDR3nt: TGTGCCAGCTCACCACCCACGTCCTACGAGCAGTACTTC
CDR3aa: CASSPPTSYEQYF

abundance: NA
j_gene: TRBJ1-2
v_gene: TRBV29-1
d_gene: NA
CDR3nt: TGCAGCGTTGGGTCCCCCGTGGATGGCTACACCTTC
CDR3aa: CSVGSPVDGYTF

abundance: NA
j_gene: TRBJ1-1
v_gene: TRBV7-8
d_gene: NA
CDR3nt: TGTGCCAGCAGCTTACGCAGGGGTATCACTGAAGCTTTCTTT
CDR3aa: CASSLRRGITEAFF

abundance: NA
j_gene: TRBJ1-1
v_gene: TRBV15
d_gene: NA
CDR3nt: TGTGCCACCAGCAAGGGGCCTCGAGCTTTCTTT
CDR3aa: CATSKGPRAFF

abundance: NA
j_gene: TRBJ2-3
v_gene: TRBV5-1
d_gene: NA
CDR3nt: TGCGCCAGCAGCCAAGAGGGAAAGACGCAGTATTTT
CDR3aa: CASSQEGKTQYF

abundance: NA
j_gene: TRBJ1-2
v_gene: TRBV6-1
d_gene: TRBD1
CDR3nt: TGTGCCAGCAGAAGCCCAGAAGGGGGCCTCTATGGCTACACCTTC
CDR3aa: CASRSPEGGLYGYTF

abundance: NA
j_gene: TRBJ1-2
v_gene: TRBV18
d_gene: NA
CDR3nt: TGTGCCAGCTCAAAACAGGAAAACTATGGCTACACCTTC
CDR3aa: CASSKQENYGYTF

abundance: NA
j_gene: TRBJ1-2
v_gene: TRBV5-1
d_gene: NA
CDR3nt: TGCGCCAGCAGCTTGGCCCAGGGCTCTAACTATGGCTACACCTTC
CDR3aa: CASSLAQGSNYGYTF

abundance: NA
j_gene: TRBJ1-5
v_gene: TRBV11-2
d_gene: NA
CDR3nt: TGTGCCAGCAGCAAGACAGAGAGTCAGCCCCAGCATTTT
CDR3aa: CASSKTESQPQHF

abundance: NA
j_gene: TRBJ2-3
v_gene: TRBV5-4
d_gene: NA
CDR3nt: TGTGCCAGCAGCCGCGACAGCAATCCTAGCACAGATACGCAGTATTTT
CDR3aa: CASSRDSNPSTDTQYF

abundance: NA
j_gene: TRBJ1-4
v_gene: TRBV5-6
d_gene: NA
CDR3nt: TGTGCCAGCAGCTTGGGGGGAACGGACATTGATCGAGAAAAACTGTTTTTT
CDR3aa: CASSLGGTDIDREKLFF

abundance: NA
j_gene: TRBJ1-1
v_gene: TRBV27
d_gene: NA
CDR3nt: TGTGCCAGCAGAAGGACGGTGAACACTGAAGCTTTCTTT
CDR3aa: CASRRTVNTEAFF

abundance: NA
j_gene: TRBJ2-5
v_gene: TRBV5-4
d_gene: NA
CDR3nt: TGTGCCAGCAGCTTGGGACGGGTGGAGACCCAGTACTTC
CDR3aa: CASSLGRVETQYF

abundance: once
j_gene: TRBJ2-1
v_gene: TRBV4-2
d_gene: NA
CDR3nt: TGTGCCAGCAGCCAAGCCGGGCGGGTAGTGAGTGAGCAGTTCTTC
CDR3aa: CASSQAGRVVSEQFF

abundance: NA
j_gene: TRBJ1-2
v_gene: TRBV6-5
d_gene: NA
CDR3nt: TGTGCCAGCAGTTACTCGAATCCGGGTACCCAGGATGGCTACACCTTC
CDR3aa: CASSYSNPGTQDGYTF

abundance: NA
j_gene: TRBJ1-4
v_gene: TRBV28
d_gene: TRBD1
CDR3nt: TGTGCCAGCCATGAGGGACAGTCTAATGAAAAACTGTTTTTT
CDR3aa: CASHEGQSNEKLFF

abundance: NA
j_gene: TRBJ2-2
v_gene: TRBV18
d_gene: NA
CDR3nt: TGTGCCAGCTCACCAGGTGGGAACACCGGGGAGCTGTTTTTT
CDR3aa: CASSPGGNTGELFF

abundance: NA
j_gene: TRBJ2-6
v_gene: TRBV19
d_gene: NA
CDR3nt: TGTGCCAGTACCTCGGGCAGGGGGGCAGGGGCCAACGTCCTGACTTTC
CDR3aa: CASTSGRGAGANVLTF

abundance: NA
j_gene: TRBJ1-2
v_gene: TRBV2
d_gene: NA
CDR3nt: TGTGCCACCGGAGGGCGGGATGGCTACACCTTC
CDR3aa: CATGGRDGYTF

abundance: NA
j_gene: TRBJ2-1
v_gene: TRBV7-6
d_gene: NA
CDR3nt: TGTGCCAGCAGCTTAGTTATACGGGATGAGCAGTTCTTC
CDR3aa: CASSLVIRDEQFF

abundance: NA
j_gene: TRBJ1-4
v_gene: TRBV15
d_gene: NA
CDR3nt: TGTGCCACCAGCAGAGATGGGGTTGGTAATGAAAAACTGTTTTTT
CDR3aa: CATSRDGVGNEKLFF

abundance: NA
j_gene: TRBJ1-5
v_gene: TRBV28
d_gene: NA
CDR3nt: TGTGCCAGCCGGACGGCGGGCAATCAGCCCCAGCATTTT
CDR3aa: CASRTAGNQPQHF

abundance: NA
j_gene: TRBJ1-1
v_gene: TRBV2
d_gene: NA
CDR3nt: TGTGCCAGCTTCCAGGGGCGGAACACTGAAGCTTTCTTT
CDR3aa: CASFQGRNTEAFF